One sample yielded the 18 T cell receptor beta chains listed below, sequenced in a study of T cells in localized non-small cell lung cancer. Measured with immunoSEQ multiplex PCR; TCRdb has only the in-frame clones, and not every one. The sample yields about 13,000 clones, 28% seen once. Source: lung tumor tissue, taken before any cancer treatment. These TCRs come from a female donor older than 55 with stage I lung adenocarcinoma.

Only a few counts were recorded for this clone. The chain carries TRBV14 and TRBJ1-2; D may be TRBD1 (6 bases). V lost 0 bases and J lost 10, with 12 bases in between. Per the germline V gene, CDR1 is SGHDN and CDR2 is FVKESK. The CDR3 consists of 13 residues. The CDR3 DNA is TGTGCCAGCAGCCAAGATCCCAGGACAGCCTACACCTTC. Protein sequence: CASSQDPRTAYTF. Full variable domain (remainder filled in from reference TRBV14 and TRBJ1-2): EAGVTQFPSHSVIEKGQTVTLRCDPISGHDNLYWYRRVMGKEIKFLLHFVKESKQDESGMPNNRFLAERTGGTYSTLKVQPAELEDSGVYFCASSQDPRTAYTFGSGTRLTVV.

This clone is labeled as medium-sized. The rearrangement joins TRBV9 to TRBJ1-1; weak D call: TRBD1 (5 bases). This CDR3 comprises 15 residues. The germline V gene encodes CDR1 SGDLS and CDR2 YYNGEE. V was shortened by 4 bases and J by 0 bases, with 13 bases between the two germline ends. The CDR3 loop is CASSNSGGMNTEAFF. For the CDR3, the DNA is TGTGCCAGCAGCAACTCTGGGGGAATGAACACTGAAGCTTTCTTT.

The chain couples TRBV19 to TRBJ1-1; D unresolved. The CDR3 is made up of 11 amino acids. Germline V CDR1 and CDR2: LNHDA, SQIVND (reference sequence). The V end was cut by 5 bases, the J end by 8 bases, with 9 bases between. The CDR3 sequence is CASSPGREAFF. CDR3 nucleotides: TGTGCCAGTAGTCCCGGACGGGAAGCTTTCTTT. Variable domain in full (rest from reference TRBV19 and TRBJ1-1): DGGITQSPKYLFRKEGQNVTLSCEQNLNHDAMYWYRQDPGQGLRLIYYSQIVNDFQKGDIAEGYSVSREKKESFPLTVTSAQKNPTAFYLCASSPGREAFFGQGTRLTVV.

This clone has a handful of counts. The chain has TRBV9 and TRBJ2-5; perhaps TRBD1 as D (5 bases). The CDR3 loop spans 13 amino acids. Germline V gives CDR1 SGDLS, CDR2 YYNGEE. V dropped 4 bases and J dropped 4 bases, with 11 bases sitting between them. The CDR3 DNA sequence: TGTGCCAGCAGCCCCGGTGGGGCAGAGACCCAGTACTTC. This codes for CASSPGGAETQYF.

This clone has just one count. This rearrangement joins TRBV29-1 to TRBJ1-1, with D tentatively TRBD1 (6 bases). In germline, CDR1 is SQVTM, CDR2 ANQGSEA. Trimming left V 7 bases short and J 4 bases short, with 13 bases between. The CDR3 has 12 amino acids. The CDR3 is CSALGGGTEAFF. In nucleotides, the CDR3 is TGCAGCGCATTAGGGGGGGGCACTGAAGCTTTCTTT.

The rearrangement links TRBV9 to TRBJ2-4, with 7 bases fitting TRBD1. J was trimmed by 3 bases and V by 2 bases; bases with no gene match: 5. The CDR3 is 15 amino acids. The germline CDR1 and CDR2 sequences are SGDLS and YYNGEE. CDR3 region: CASSVRDSDKNIQYF. The CDR3 DNA reads TGTGCCAGCAGCGTCCGGGACAGTGACAAAAACATTCAGTACTTC.

This clone showed up just a few times. This rearrangement joins TRBV6-8 to TRBJ1-1; D remains unclear. Trimming pared 0 bases from V and 4 bases from J, leaving 9 bases between. CDR1 MNHGY and CDR2 SAAAGT come from the germline V gene. This CDR3 region has 14 residues. In DNA, the CDR3 is TGTGCCAGCAGTTACTCGACGGGAGTCACTGAAGCTTTCTTT. Residues: CASSYSTGVTEAFF.

This chain connects TRBV12-5 to TRBJ2-1; perhaps TRBD1 as D (5 bases). Trimming stripped 7 bases from V and 4 bases from J, with 17 bases between. In germline, CDR1 is LGHNT, CDR2 FRNRAP. CDR3 length: 15 amino acids. Here the CDR3 DNA reads TGTGCTAGTGCCCCGCCGGGCAGGGAATACAATGAGCAGTTCTTC. It is translated as CASAPPGREYNEQFF.

CDR3 nucleotide sequence: TGTGCTCGAAGCTCTGGGGCCAACGTCCTGACTTTC. Amino acids: CARSSGANVLTF. The chain carries TRBV30 and TRBJ2-6; D is unresolved. Per the germline V gene, CDR1 is GTSNPN and CDR2 is SVGIG (reference sequence). This CDR3 contains 12 residues.

This clone has only a few counts. This chain links TRBV4-1 with TRBJ1-1; 7 bases line up with TRBD1. CDR3 length equals 13 residues. The trim removed 3 bases at V and 5 bases at J, leaving 3 bases unmatched. From germline, CDR1 is MGHRA and CDR2 YSYEKL. This chain's CDR3 is CASSQTGKTEAFF. The CDR3 nucleotides are TGCGCCAGCAGCCAGACAGGGAAAACTGAAGCTTTCTTT.

This clone occurred a few times. The CDR3 is CASSFDPGWGEQFF. CDR3 bases: TGTGCCAGCAGCTTCGACCCTGGATGGGGTGAGCAGTTCTTC. V usage is TRBV11-3 and J usage is TRBJ2-1; D is ambiguous. The germline gives CDR1 SGHNT, CDR2 YENEEA. The CDR3 has 14 residues. Trimming removed 3 bases at V and 9 bases at J, with 15 bases between.

The table lists this clone with many counts. The chain is built from TRBV6-8 and TRBJ1-6; the D gene is possibly TRBD1 (6 bases). Germline V lookup: CDR1 MNHGY, CDR2 SAAAGT. CDR3 size: 14 residues. Trimming shortened V by 4 bases and J by 8 bases, and 12 bases separated the two germline ends. The CDR3 DNA sequence: TGTGCCAGCAGTTCCAGGGGCGCGGATTCACCCCTCCACTTT. Translated, it gives CASSSRGADSPLHF.

The chain joins TRBV14 to TRBJ1-2; D not resolved. Germline V gives CDR1 SGHDN, CDR2 FVKESK. V lost 0 bases and J 4 bases, leaving 12 bases between the germline ends. The CDR3 length is 15 residues. The CDR3 sequence: CASSQEVGGFYGYTF. As DNA, the CDR3 is TGTGCCAGCAGCCAAGAGGTCGGCGGATTCTATGGCTACACCTTC.

V is TRBV11-3 and J is TRBJ2-3; D is undetermined. The V gene lost 2 bases and the J gene lost 1 base, with 7 bases spanning the gap. This CDR3 has 14 residues. Germline values: CDR1 SGHNT, CDR2 YENEEA. In DNA form, the CDR3 reads TGTGCCAGCAGCTTAAACGGAGGCACAGATACGCAGTATTTT. Its protein is CASSLNGGTDTQYF.

V usage is TRBV19 and J usage is TRBJ2-3, with 9 positions matching TRBD1. V gave up 3 bases and J gave up 2 bases; unmatched junction bases: 6. This CDR3 spans 16 amino acids. CDR1 LNHDA and CDR2 SQIVND come from the germline V gene (reference sequence). CDR3 bases: TGTGCCAGTAGTATCCGGACAGGGGTCACCACAGATACGCAGTATTTT. It encodes CASSIRTGVTTDTQYF.

This clone was recorded a few times. V is TRBV11-3 and J is TRBJ2-7; D might be TRBD2 (5 bases). The V end was cut by 1 base, the J end by 6 bases, with 19 bases between. The germline CDR1 and CDR2 sequences are SGHNT and YENEEA. The CDR3 extends over 16 amino acids. The CDR3 loop reads CASSLGRRAWFGEQYF. Here the CDR3 DNA reads TGTGCCAGCAGCTTAGGTCGGCGGGCGTGGTTCGGCGAGCAGTACTTC.

This clone was picked up a small number of times. The chain employs TRBV30 and TRBJ1-6; D possibly corresponds to TRBD1 (5 bases). Trimming took off 2 bases at V and 7 bases at J, with 6 bases between the two ends. The CDR3 length is 12 residues. Looked up from germline, CDR1 is GTSNPN and CDR2 is SVGIG (reference sequence). Written as DNA, the CDR3 is TGTGCCTGGAGTTGGGACAATTCACCCCTCCACTTT. Translated: CAWSWDNSPLHF.

The rearrangement uses TRBV6-8 and TRBJ1-2; 10 nucleotides agree with TRBD1. This CDR3 spans 13 amino acids. Germline assignment: CDR1 MNHGY and CDR2 SAAAGT. With V trimmed by 7 bases and J by 9 bases, 8 bases remained unmatched. Here the CDR3 DNA reads TGTGCCAGCACCCCCGACAGGGGGCCTAGCTACACCTTC. Encoded protein: CASTPDRGPSYTF.